The present T cell receptor (beta chain) was sequenced within a study of identical twins. Findings and limits, study-wide: Without tracking the same donors, conclusions rested on cross-sectional statistical analysis. While abundant cord blood beta clonotypes carried fewer insertions, memory repertoires showed no such pattern.

Per germline, CDR1 LNHNV and CDR2 YYDKDF (reference sequence). Trimming took 3 bases from V and 3 from J; bases not matched to a gene: 8. This CDR3 contains 16 residues. TCRdb re-derived calls from the 5' RACE reads in MiXCR, one entry per CDR3 protein. Of around 480,000 distinct CDR3 sequences detected, about 14% appear once; the ten largest clones hold 0.5% to 0.65%. The table lists this clonotype with a few counts. Its antigen is undetermined. Every sampled donor was Caucasian and healthy. These same records also appear under a second study, on yellow fever vaccine responses in identical twins. That paper notes: Reportedly, the response of twins' T cells to the vaccine seemed partly convergent, partly personalized.

This chain connects TRBV15 to TRBJ2-5, with 9 bases aligning to TRBD1. The sample consisted of CD4+ T cells sorted from blood. The sequence was collected from a woman aged 18-29 years in good health. As DNA, the CDR3 is TGTGCCACCAGCAGGGCCCCGGGACAGGGTGAAGAGACCCAGTACTTC. Its protein product is CATSRAPGQGEETQYF.